These 3 T cell receptor beta chains were all obtained from the same sample, sequenced in a study of Ad26.COV2.S vaccination and SARS-CoV-2 variants. Regarding treatment: 19 received Ad26.COV2.S at low or high dose, single or two shots; about 5 received placebo; per-sample allocation not given. Specimen acquisition occurred on day 63 following the initial vaccine or placebo injection. This table comes from immunoSEQ multiplex PCR, and its TCRdb copy is limited to in-frame clones, with some not included. The table records some 420,000 clones, around nine tenths of them present only once. Sequences were derived from peripheral blood, sampled in a trial of Ad26.COV2.S vaccine versus placebo. These receptors came from a person between 18 and 65 years old who received the Ad26.COV2.S COVID-19 vaccine or a placebo.

V gene TRBV28 combines with J gene TRBJ2-5, with D possibly being TRBD1 (7 bases). This CDR3 has 17 amino acids. Germline V gives CDR1 MDHEN, CDR2 SYDVKM. Trimming cost V 4 bases and J 4 bases, with 22 bases left between them. CDR3 sequence: CASSSWPETGDSETQYF. The CDR3 DNA follows: TGTGCCAGCAGTTCATGGCCAGAAACAGGGGACTCAGAGACCCAGTACTTC.

This clone came up a few times. The chain links TRBV12-5 to TRBJ1-2; 12 nucleotides match TRBD1. V was clipped by 5 bases and J by 7 bases; unmatched bases: 8. CDR1 is LGHNT and CDR2 is FRNRAP in the germline V gene. The CDR3 is 15 residues long. The CDR3 region has the DNA TGTGCTAGTGGTCCGGGGACAGGGGGCGCCGGTGGCTACACCTTC. It specifies CASGPGTGGAGGYTF. The complete variable domain, with remaining parts taken from reference TRBV12-5 and TRBJ1-2, reads DARVTQTPRHKVTEMGQEVTMRCQPILGHNTVFWYRQTMMQGLELLAYFRNRAPLDDSGMPKDRFSAEMPDATLATLKIQPSEPRDSAVYFCASGPGTGGAGGYTFGSGTRLTVV.

The chain combines TRBV12-3 or TRBV12-4 with TRBJ1-2; D not certain. The CDR3 consists of 13 residues. Trimming removed 2 bases at V and 6 bases at J, with 10 bases between. The CDR3 DNA is TGTGCCAGCAGTTTACAATTACAAAATGGCTACACCTTC. Translated, it gives CASSLQLQNGYTF.